Below, one T cell receptor beta chain is given with its context. Its target is not known. The source of the sample is a study of Ad26.COV2.S vaccination and SARS-CoV-2 variants. Study findings and constraints: Possible underestimation of total T cell responses by the TCR breadth and depth analyses was noted. Participants in the vaccine arm had higher spike-specific TCR breadth; placebo recipients had lower.

J gave up 5 bases and V 5 bases, and 7 bases lay outside the gene matches. Germline V gene data show CDR1 as SGHTA and CDR2 as FQGNSA. This CDR3 is built from 14 residues. Treatment indicated: around 19 received Ad26.COV2.S at low or high dose, single or two shots; roughly five received placebo; per-sample allocation not given. Sample collection was performed on day 63 after the first vaccine or placebo injection. Using immunoSEQ multiplex PCR, the repertoire was profiled, and TCRdb retains in-frame clones only, with some absent. The sample contains about 460,000 clones, 70% to 90% of which appear only once.

The rearrangement uses TRBV7-2 and TRBJ2-7, with 9 bases aligning to TRBD1. This specimen was peripheral blood, taken in a trial of Ad26.COV2.S vaccine versus placebo. The sequence derives from a person between 18 and 65 years old who received the Ad26.COV2.S COVID-19 vaccine or a placebo. The CDR3 DNA follows: TGTGCCAGCAGCGCCAAAACAGGGGGCGACGAGCAGTACTTC. Translation: CASSAKTGGDEQYF. Complete variable domain (other parts from reference TRBV7-2 and TRBJ2-7): GAGVSQSPSNKVTEKGKDVELRCDPISGHTALYWYRQSLGQGLEFLIYFQGNSAPDKSGLPSDRFSAERTGGSVSTLTIQRTQQEDSAVYLCASSAKTGGDEQYFGPGTRLTVT.